The following is a T cell receptor beta chain sequence with its context. V was pared by 5 bases and J by 5 bases, with 9 bases of the junction left unmatched. Per the germline V gene, CDR1 is MNHEY and CDR2 is SMNVEV (reference sequence). The CDR3 length is 15 residues. The data originate from a study of blood T cell repertoires in COVID-19. For the study at large: Sites in the United States, Italy and Spain provided acute and convalescent COVID-19 samples. The analysed material was cDNA or gDNA that came from T cells, B-cell-depleted T cells, or PBMCs.

Authors' processing steps: By means of reference gene primer amplification, nucleated cell counts were estimated. TCRdb keeps only in-frame clones here, not all; method: immunoSEQ multiplex PCR. That table is the source of V, J and clone size, and D and trimming were worked out from the DNA. This sample has about 130,000 clones, with roughly 85% found just once. This TCR was recovered from a man older than 75 with active or convalescent COVID-19. The sequenced sample was peripheral blood. The rearrangement joins TRBV27 to TRBJ2-5, with 9 bases that match TRBD1. The CDR3 bases are TGTGCCAGCAGTGCTGGGACAGGGAACGCCGAGACCCAGTACTTC. It codes for CASSAGTGNAETQYF.